Listed below are T cell receptor beta chains from one sample, sequenced in a study of CD8+ T cells in alopecia areata. Generated by immunoSEQ multiplex PCR, the TCRdb table keeps only in-frame clones and is missing some. The table lists about 220,000 clones, about 57% of them singletons. The sample consisted of CD4+ T cells sorted from blood, taken at week 4, from a patient treated with tofacitinib. The receptor set was obtained from a human donor with alopecia areata. The CDR3 runs from the conserved cysteine through the conserved F or W. The D gene is left open where the match is weak. For some rows the clone size is stated as once, few or many, or as a class when expanded; others skip it.

>TRBJ2-4|TRBV7-9|TRBD2|few
CASSPGLAAVRNIQYF
TGTGCCAGCAGCCCTGGACTAGCGGCTGTAAGAAACATTCAGTACTTC
>TRBJ1-1|TRBV29-1|TRBD1|NA
CSARTGEKNTEAFF
TGCAGCGCAAGGACAGGGGAGAAGAACACTGAAGCTTTCTTT
>TRBJ2-1|TRBV11-1|TRBD2|few
CASSLERTRVSEQFF
TGTGCCAGCAGCTTAGAAAGGACTAGGGTCAGTGAGCAGTTCTTC
>TRBJ2-7|TRBV4-3|NA|once
CASSQQAPRTGEQYF
TGCGCCAGCAGCCAGCAGGCTCCTCGGACGGGGGAGCAGTACTTC
>TRBJ1-1|TRBV29-1|NA|NA
CSVDGEVNTEAFF
TGCAGCGTTGACGGGGAGGTGAACACTGAAGCTTTCTTT
>TRBJ2-4|TRBV15|NA|few
CATSRDPGTNIQYF
TGTGCCACCAGCAGAGATCCCGGGACAAACATTCAGTACTTC
>TRBJ1-1|TRBV29-1|NA|few
CSVLPITGTEAFF
TGCAGCGTGCTACCTATAACGGGAACTGAAGCTTTCTTT
>TRBJ2-1|TRBV30|TRBD2|NA
CAWSTSGANEQFF
TGTGCCTGGAGTACTAGCGGGGCGAATGAGCAGTTCTTC
>TRBJ2-3|TRBV23-1|NA|NA
CASSQKLLVIDTQYF
TGCGCCAGCAGTCAAAAGTTACTCGTTATCGATACGCAGTATTTT
>TRBJ1-2|TRBV30|NA|NA
CAWMGFGYTF
TGTGCCTGGATGGGTTTTGGCTACACCTTC
>TRBJ1-5|TRBV30|NA|NA
CAWSYGSNQPQHF
TGTGCCTGGAGTTACGGTAGCAATCAGCCCCAGCATTTT
>TRBJ1-4|TRBV2|NA|few
CASRFGANNEKLFF
TGTGCCAGCCGGTTTGGAGCAAATAATGAAAAACTGTTTTTT
>TRBJ2-7|TRBV12-5|NA|NA
CASGQDNQAYEQYF
TGTGCTAGTGGCCAGGACAATCAGGCCTACGAGCAGTACTTC
>TRBJ2-1|TRBV7-3|TRBD2|few
CASRNGTRNEQFF
TGTGCCAGCAGAAACGGGACTAGGAATGAGCAGTTCTTC
>TRBJ2-1|TRBV5-6|TRBD2|NA
CASSRVGAGGRGNEQFF
TGTGCCAGCAGCCGCGTGGGAGCGGGGGGGCGTGGCAATGAGCAGTTCTTC
>TRBJ2-7|TRBV30|TRBD1|NA
CAWSPMDRAEQYF
TGTGCCTGGAGTCCCATGGACAGGGCCGAGCAGTACTTC
>TRBJ2-3|TRBV15|NA|once
CATSRVGSALQYF
TGTGCCACCAGCAGAGTGGGCAGCGCCTTGCAGTATTTT
>TRBJ1-1|TRBV7-9|NA|few
CASSLRGTEAFF
TGTGCCAGCAGCTTGAGGGGCACTGAAGCTTTCTTT
>TRBJ1-5|TRBV4-3|NA|NA
CASSHRVNQPQHF
TGCGCCAGCAGCCATCGAGTCAATCAGCCCCAGCATTTT
>TRBJ2-4|TRBV28|TRBD2|few
CASSPPAGGGQNIQYF
TGTGCCAGCAGTCCCCCCGCTGGCGGGGGACAAAACATTCAGTACTTC
>TRBJ2-7|TRBV29-1|NA|NA
CSARPTGVVDEQYF
TGCAGCGCCCGACCGACTGGGGTGGTGGACGAGCAGTACTTC
>TRBJ2-1|TRBV11-3|TRBD2|NA
CASSIFPGGGNEQFF
TGTGCCAGCAGCATTTTTCCGGGGGGAGGGAATGAGCAGTTCTTC
>TRBJ2-7|TRBV5-6|NA|NA
CASSRPGWQSEEQYF
TGTGCCAGCAGCCGCCCCGGGTGGCAGAGTGAAGAGCAGTACTTC
>TRBJ1-2|TRBV29-1|NA|NA
CSVGGQNYGYTF
TGCAGCGTTGGCGGACAAAACTATGGCTACACCTTC
>TRBJ1-2|TRBV6-5|NA|NA
CASRGRESGYTF
TGTGCCAGCAGGGGCCGGGAGAGTGGCTACACCTTC
>TRBJ2-7|TRBV4-3|NA|NA
CASSQDRAGEQYF
TGCGCCAGCAGCCAAGATAGGGCAGGCGAGCAGTACTTC
>TRBJ1-2|TRBV4-3|TRBD1|few
CASSQEGQGGGYTF
TGCGCCAGCAGCCAAGAGGGACAGGGGGGAGGCTACACCTTC
>TRBJ2-3|TRBV6-6|NA|NA
CASSSTDTQYF
TGTGCCAGCAGCAGCACAGATACGCAGTATTTT
>TRBJ1-1|TRBV7-6|TRBD1|NA
CASSSSGTDWGEAFF
TGTGCCAGCAGCTCTAGCGGGACAGATTGGGGTGAAGCTTTCTTT
>TRBJ1-1|TRBV9|NA|NA
CASSVEGERPIEAFF
TGTGCCAGCAGCGTAGAGGGGGAGCGACCTATTGAAGCTTTCTTT
>TRBJ1-1|TRBV6-5|TRBD1|once
CASNGRGLNTEAFF
TGTGCCAGCAATGGCAGGGGGCTCAACACTGAAGCTTTCTTT
>TRBJ2-7|TRBV4-3|TRBD2|many
CASSQGLAGNYEQYF
TGCGCCAGCAGCCAAGGTCTAGCGGGAAACTACGAGCAGTACTTC